A single sample gave rise to the 18 T cell receptor beta chains below, sequenced in a study of T cell repertoires in cytomegalovirus infection. TCRdb processed the reads anew with MiXCR; each CDR3 protein has one entry. The sample includes around 530,000 distinct CDR3 sequences, about 30% seen only once; the top ten take approximately 13%. What was sequenced was PBMCs. These receptors were obtained from a human donor in good health (CMV status not recorded). Some clones in this sample may be carry-over from other donors' samples.

The CDR3 region has the DNA TGTGCCAGCAGCTCCGCTTTGGGGAGAACCTACGAGCAGTACTTC. Amino acid sequence: CASSSALGRTYEQYF. The chain combines TRBV7-9 with TRBJ2-7, with TRBD2 as a possible D gene (5 bases). CDR1 is SEHNR and CDR2 is FQNEAQ in the germline V gene (reference sequence). CDR3 length: 15 amino acids. V shed 4 bases and J shed 2 bases, with 15 bases lying between them. Complete variable domain (other parts from reference TRBV7-9 and TRBJ2-7): DTGVSQNPRHKITKRGQNVTFRCDPISEHNRLYWYRQTLGQGPEFLTYFQNEAQLEKSRLLSDRFSAERPKGSFSTLEIQRTEQGDSAMYLCASSSALGRTYEQYFGPGTRLTVT.

This chain links TRBV6-5 with TRBJ2-3; TRBD2 matches 9 bases. Germline CDR1 and CDR2: MNHEY and SVGAGI. The trim removed 7 bases at V and 2 bases at J, leaving 7 bases unmatched. The CDR3 is 15 amino acids. The CDR3 bases are TGTGCCAGCAAGGGCGGGAGGGCATACACAGATACGCAGTATTTT. Protein product: CASKGGRAYTDTQYF.

J is TRBJ1-4 and V is TRBV7-9; a weak D match, TRBD1 (6 bases). This CDR3 comprises 16 residues. Trimming removed 5 bases at V and 3 bases at J, with 16 bases between. CDR1 is SEHNR, CDR2 FQNEAQ, per germline (reference sequence). CDR3 in DNA: TGTGCCAGCAGCCTGGGACAACCGGGCTCTAATGAAAAACTGTTTTTT. Residues: CASSLGQPGSNEKLFF.

The V gene is TRBV28, the J gene TRBJ2-2; 7 nucleotides align to TRBD1. V lost 6 bases and J lost 7; bases outside the gene matches: 14. The length of the CDR3 is 16 residues. Germline CDR1 MDHEN, CDR2 SYDVKM. Here the CDR3 DNA reads TGTGCCAGCAGACCTAAAACAGGGGTGTTCGGCGGGGAGCTGTTTTTT. It specifies CASRPKTGVFGGELFF. The full variable domain, rest sourced from reference TRBV28 and TRBJ2-2, is DVKVTQSSRYLVKRTGEKVFLECVQDMDHENMFWYRQDPGLGLRLIYFSYDVKMKEKGDIPEGYSVSREKKERFSLILESASTNQTSMYLCASRPKTGVFGGELFFGEGSRLTVL.

This chain uses TRBV29-1 with TRBJ2-1; TRBD1 matches 7 bases. The germline V gene has CDR1 SQVTM and CDR2 ANQGSEA. The J segment lost 3 bases and the V segment lost 5 bases, leaving 7 bases of the junction unmatched. This CDR3 has 14 amino acids. The DNA of the CDR3 is TGCAGCGTTACCGGGACAGCGATCTACAATGAGCAGTTCTTC. It specifies CSVTGTAIYNEQFF.

This clonotype showed up just a few times. This chain joins TRBV7-2 and TRBJ2-2; 7 bases match TRBD2. With 5 bases clipped from V and 5 bases from J, the junction kept 5 bases outside the gene matches. Germline V gene data show CDR1 as SGHTA and CDR2 as FQGNSA. This CDR3 comprises 14 residues. The CDR3 DNA sequence: TGTGCCAGCAGCCCTACTAGCGTTACCGGGGAGCTGTTTTTT. This translates into CASSPTSVTGELFF. The complete variable domain, with remaining parts taken from reference TRBV7-2 and TRBJ2-2, reads GAGVSQSPSNKVTEKGKDVELRCDPISGHTALYWYRQSLGQGLEFLIYFQGNSAPDKSGLPSDRFSAERTGGSVSTLTIQRTQQEDSAVYLCASSPTSVTGELFFGEGSRLTVL.

This clonotype occurred many times. The chain combines TRBV7-2 with TRBJ2-3; D is perhaps TRBD1 (6 bases). The CDR3 contains 15 residues. The V and J ends lost 4 bases and 2 bases respectively, with 13 bases between them. Germline-derived CDR1 and CDR2 are SGHTA and FQGNSA. CDR3 bases: TGTGCCAGCAGCTCTCTCCGGGACAACACAGATACGCAGTATTTT. The encoded protein is CASSSLRDNTDTQYF.

The chain joins TRBV6-2 or TRBV6-3 to TRBJ2-7; D possibly uses TRBD1 or TRBD2 (5 bases each). V lost 2 bases and J lost 3, with 11 bases in between. The germline V gene encodes CDR1 MNHEY and CDR2 SVGEGT. CDR3 size: 14 residues. The CDR3 coding sequence is TGTGCCAGCAGTTACCCAGGGACGGACTACGAGCAGTACTTC. Protein product: CASSYPGTDYEQYF.

The chain has TRBV29-1 and TRBJ2-3; D call uncertain. Trimming stripped 4 bases from V and 1 base from J, with 6 bases between. Looked up from germline, CDR1 is SQVTM and CDR2 is ANQGSEA. There are 12 residues in the CDR3. As DNA, the CDR3 is TGCAGCGTTGGGAGCCGCACAGATACGCAGTATTTT. Its protein product is CSVGSRTDTQYF.

This clonotype was counted ten times or more. The rearrangement links TRBV7-2 to TRBJ2-5, with TRBD1 as a possible D gene (6 bases). V gave up 5 bases and J gave up 5 bases, with 15 bases separating them. The V gene's germline CDR1 is SGHTA and CDR2 FQGNSA. The CDR3 loop spans 14 amino acids. The CDR3 protein is CASSRWDTQETQYF. The CDR3 DNA is TGTGCCAGCAGCAGGTGGGACACTCAGGAGACCCAGTACTTC.

This clonotype was found a few times. This rearrangement joins TRBV6-2 or TRBV6-3 to TRBJ1-1; the match to TRBD1 covers 7 bases. With 2 bases clipped from V and 7 bases from J, the junction kept 13 bases outside the gene matches. CDR1 is MNHEY, CDR2 SVGEGT, per germline. This CDR3 spans 16 amino acids. The CDR3 region has the DNA TGTGCCAGCAGTTACCAACGAACGACAGGGTTGGGTGAAGCTTTCTTT. Its translation is CASSYQRTTGLGEAFF.

Here the CDR3 DNA reads TGCGCCAGCAGCGAAGCGGATACAGATACGCAGTATTTT. Amino acids: CASSEADTDTQYF. This sequence joins TRBV5-1 and TRBJ2-3, with D possibly being TRBD2 (5 bases). Germline V gives CDR1 SGHRS, CDR2 YFSETQ. The V end lost 4 bases, the J end lost 3 bases, and 9 bases lay between the germline ends. The CDR3 loop spans 13 amino acids.

There are many counts of this clonotype. V gene TRBV7-2 combines with J gene TRBJ2-5, with 10 nucleotides matching TRBD2. Germline CDR1 and CDR2: SGHTA and FQGNSA. The CDR3 is made up of 14 amino acids. Unmatched junction bases numbered 4, after V lost 5 bases and J lost 4 bases. The CDR3 sequence is CASSPGLAVETQYF. Here the CDR3 DNA reads TGTGCCAGCAGCCCCGGACTAGCGGTAGAGACCCAGTACTTC. The full variable domain, with the rest looked up from reference TRBV7-2 and TRBJ2-5, is GAGVSQSPSNKVTEKGKDVELRCDPISGHTALYWYRQSLGQGLEFLIYFQGNSAPDKSGLPSDRFSAERTGGSVSTLTIQRTQQEDSAVYLCASSPGLAVETQYFGPGTRLLVL.

The rearrangement links TRBV12-3 or TRBV12-4 to TRBJ2-3; TRBD1 matches at 8 bases. The trim removed 5 bases at V and 2 bases at J, leaving 6 bases unmatched. This CDR3 spans 15 amino acids. The CDR3 loop is CASSPRDRSTDTQYF. The CDR3 nucleotides are TGTGCCAGCAGTCCCCGGGACAGGTCCACAGATACGCAGTATTTT.

This clonotype was seen more than once but under ten times. The V gene is TRBV7-6, the J gene TRBJ1-3, with 8 bases fitting TRBD1. Germline lookup yields CDR1 SGHVS and CDR2 FNYEAQ. The V gene end was trimmed by 3 bases and the J gene end by 0 bases; junction bases not matched to a gene: 10. The CDR3 consists of 18 residues. The CDR3 sequence: CASSFYRGGGPSGNTIYF. The CDR3 DNA follows: TGTGCCAGCAGCTTTTACAGGGGGGGAGGACCCTCTGGAAACACCATATATTTT.

The CDR3 bases are TGTGCCTTGGGGACAGGTTATGGCTACACCTTC. It specifies CALGTGYGYTF. The chain links TRBV10-3 to TRBJ1-2; TRBD1 aligns across 8 bases. The CDR3 has 11 residues. Germline V gene lookup returns CDR1 ENHRY and CDR2 SYGVKD. V lost 11 bases and J lost 5; bases outside the gene matches: 4.

This chain uses TRBV15 with TRBJ2-1, with D maybe TRBD1 (6 bases). The CDR3 is 16 residues long. The V end lost 0 bases, the J end lost 6 bases, and 15 bases lay between the germline ends. Germline lookup yields CDR1 LNHNV and CDR2 YYDKDF (reference sequence). CDR3 sequence reads: CATSRESQGIRNEQFF. DNA for the CDR3: TGTGCCACCAGCAGAGAGTCACAGGGAATTCGCAATGAGCAGTTCTTC.

This clonotype was seen only once. The chain recombines TRBV3-1 with TRBJ1-1; D not resolved. V was trimmed by 0 bases and J by 3 bases, leaving 17 bases between them. From germline, CDR1 is LGHDT and CDR2 YNNKEL (reference sequence). The length of the CDR3 is 17 residues. In nucleotides, the CDR3 is TGTGCCAGCAGCCAAGAGAAGTCCCGCTCTTGGCACACTGAAGCTTTCTTT. Protein product: CASSQEKSRSWHTEAFF. The full variable domain, its missing parts supplied by reference TRBV3-1 and TRBJ1-1, is DTAVSQTPKYLVTQMGNDKSIKCEQNLGHDTMYWYKQDSKKFLKIMFSYNNKELIINETVPNRFSPKSPDKAHLNLHINSLELGDSAVYFCASSQEKSRSWHTEAFFGQGTRLTVV.